This record concerns one T cell receptor beta chain sequence. Methods used by the authors: Estimated nucleated cell counts came from reference gene primer amplification. Method: immunoSEQ multiplex PCR; TCRdb's copy keeps in-frame clones and lacks some. Clone size and V and J calls were adopted from that table, with D and trimming inferred from the DNA. The data contain 84,000 or so clones, around 90% of them singletons. This sample stems from a study of blood T cell repertoires in COVID-19. Study details: The study drew acute and convalescent COVID-19 samples from the United States, Italy and Spain. From T cells, B-cell-depleted T cells, or PBMCs came the material, which was cDNA or gDNA.

This CDR3 comprises 12 residues. Germline assignment: CDR1 ENHRY and CDR2 SYGVKD. V lost 5 bases to trimming and J lost 5 bases, with 8 bases between them. This TCR was sampled from a man aged 55 to 70 with acute or convalescent COVID-19. The chain employs TRBV10-3 and TRBJ2-3; D not certain. Sequenced sample: peripheral blood. The CDR3 DNA is TGTGCCATCAGTTTATCGGGAGATACGCAGTATTTT. Translating it yields CAISLSGDTQYF.